This T cell receptor (beta chain) emerged from a study of blood T cells in healthy people across ages. Then a second PCR, running roughly 7 to 11 cycles, was carried out with a sample-barcoded 5' primer and a J-beta primer mix. Each CDR3 protein is one row after TCRdb ran MiXCR on the 5' RACE reads. The sample comprises roughly 1.6 million distinct CDR3 sequences, roughly 32% of which are singletons, and around 11% rests with the top ten. Germline V gene lookup returns CDR1 DFQATT and CDR2 SNEGSKA (reference sequence). The CDR3 is 14 amino acids. V lost 3 bases and J 4 bases, leaving 13 bases between the germline ends.

Source material: blood. This TCR came from a woman in her 30s in good health. This chain uses TRBV20-1 with TRBJ1-5; D call uncertain. CDR3 sequence: CSARTVQSNQPQHF. The CDR3 bases are TGCAGTGCTAGGACGGTACAGAGTAATCAGCCCCAGCATTTT.